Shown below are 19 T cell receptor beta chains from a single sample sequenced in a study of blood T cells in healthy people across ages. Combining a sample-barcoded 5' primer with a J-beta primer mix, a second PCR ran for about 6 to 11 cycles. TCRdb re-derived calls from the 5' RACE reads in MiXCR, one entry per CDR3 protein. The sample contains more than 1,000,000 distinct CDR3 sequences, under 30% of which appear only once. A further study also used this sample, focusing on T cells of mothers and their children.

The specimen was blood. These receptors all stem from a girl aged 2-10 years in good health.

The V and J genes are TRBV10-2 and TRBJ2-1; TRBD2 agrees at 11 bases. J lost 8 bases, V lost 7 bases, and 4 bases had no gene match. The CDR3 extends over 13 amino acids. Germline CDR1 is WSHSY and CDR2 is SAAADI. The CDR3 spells CASMGLAAHEQFF. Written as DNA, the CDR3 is TGCGCCAGCATGGGACTAGCGGCCCATGAGCAGTTCTTC.

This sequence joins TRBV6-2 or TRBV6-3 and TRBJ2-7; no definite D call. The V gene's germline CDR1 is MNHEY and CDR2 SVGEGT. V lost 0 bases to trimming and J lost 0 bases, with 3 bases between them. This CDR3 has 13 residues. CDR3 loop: CASSYSASYEQYF. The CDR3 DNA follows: TGTGCCAGCAGTTACTCTGCCTCCTACGAGCAGTACTTC.

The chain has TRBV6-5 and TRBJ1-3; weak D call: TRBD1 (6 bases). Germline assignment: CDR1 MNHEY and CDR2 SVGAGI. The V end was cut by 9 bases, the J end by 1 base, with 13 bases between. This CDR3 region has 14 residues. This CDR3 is CASKQGGSGNTIYF. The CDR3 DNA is TGTGCCAGTAAACAGGGAGGATCTGGAAACACCATATATTTT.

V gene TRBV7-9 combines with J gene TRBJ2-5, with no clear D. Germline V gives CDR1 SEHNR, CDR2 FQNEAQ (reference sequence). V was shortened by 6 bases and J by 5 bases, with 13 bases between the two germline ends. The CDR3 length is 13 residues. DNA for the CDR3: TGTGCCAGCAGTGATTCCGGAGTGGAGACCCAGTACTTC. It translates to CASSDSGVETQYF.

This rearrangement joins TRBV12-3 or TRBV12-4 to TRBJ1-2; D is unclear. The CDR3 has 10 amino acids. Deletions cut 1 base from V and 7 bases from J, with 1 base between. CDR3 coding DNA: TGTGCCAGCAGTTTAGTTGGCTACACCTTC. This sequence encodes CASSLVGYTF.

This CDR3 reads CASSRDRDPYEQYF. The DNA for the CDR3 is TGTGCCAGCAGTCGGGACAGGGATCCCTACGAGCAGTACTTC. V usage is TRBV6-5 and J usage is TRBJ2-7; 9 bases are a match to TRBD1. The trim removed 5 bases at V and 2 bases at J, leaving 4 bases unmatched. This CDR3 has 14 amino acids. In germline, CDR1 is MNHEY, CDR2 SVGAGI.

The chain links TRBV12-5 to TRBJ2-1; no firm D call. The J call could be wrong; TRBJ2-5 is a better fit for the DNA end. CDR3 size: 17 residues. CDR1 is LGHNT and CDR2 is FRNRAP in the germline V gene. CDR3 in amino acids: CASGPPPTRLIQETQYF. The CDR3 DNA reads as TGTGCTAGTGGTCCCCCCCCGACGAGACTTATCCAAGAGACCCAGTACTTC.

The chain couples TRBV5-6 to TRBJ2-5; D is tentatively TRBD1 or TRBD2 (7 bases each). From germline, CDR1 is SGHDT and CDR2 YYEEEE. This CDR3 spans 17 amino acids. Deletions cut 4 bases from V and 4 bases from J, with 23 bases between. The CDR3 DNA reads TGTGCCAGCAGCAGCGACAGGGAGGGAATTTCTACAGAGACCCAGTACTTC. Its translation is CASSSDREGISTETQYF.

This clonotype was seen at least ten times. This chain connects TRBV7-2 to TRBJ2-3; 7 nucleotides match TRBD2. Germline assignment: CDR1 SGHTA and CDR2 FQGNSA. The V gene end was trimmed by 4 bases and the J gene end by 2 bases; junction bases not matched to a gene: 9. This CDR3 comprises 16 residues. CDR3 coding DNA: TGTGCCAGCAGCTCCTCTAGCGGATTTAACACAGATACGCAGTATTTT. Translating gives CASSSSSGFNTDTQYF.

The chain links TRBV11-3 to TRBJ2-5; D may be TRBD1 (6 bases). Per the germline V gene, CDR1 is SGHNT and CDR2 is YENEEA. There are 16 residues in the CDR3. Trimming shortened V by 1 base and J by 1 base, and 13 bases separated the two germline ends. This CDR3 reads CASSLAGQRFQETQYF. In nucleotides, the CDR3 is TGTGCCAGCAGCTTAGCAGGACAGAGGTTCCAAGAGACCCAGTACTTC.

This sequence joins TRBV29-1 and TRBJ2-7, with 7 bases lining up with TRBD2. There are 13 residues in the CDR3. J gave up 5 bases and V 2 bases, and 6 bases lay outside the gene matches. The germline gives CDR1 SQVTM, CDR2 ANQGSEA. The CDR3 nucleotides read TGCAGCGTTGAAAGGGGAGGGAACAACGAGCAGTACTTC. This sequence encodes CSVERGGNNEQYF.

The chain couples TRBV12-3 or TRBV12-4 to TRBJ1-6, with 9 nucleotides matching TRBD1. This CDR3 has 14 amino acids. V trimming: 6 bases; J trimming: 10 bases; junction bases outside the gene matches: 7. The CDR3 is CASSPNTGGSPLHF. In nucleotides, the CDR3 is TGTGCCAGCAGCCCCAACACAGGGGGCTCACCCCTCCACTTT.

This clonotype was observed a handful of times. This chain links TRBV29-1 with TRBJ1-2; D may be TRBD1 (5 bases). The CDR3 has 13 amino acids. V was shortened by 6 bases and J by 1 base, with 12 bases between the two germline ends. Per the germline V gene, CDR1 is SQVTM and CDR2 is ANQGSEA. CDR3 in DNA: TGCAGCGTGGGGCGGGTCCTTAACTATGGCTACACCTTC. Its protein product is CSVGRVLNYGYTF. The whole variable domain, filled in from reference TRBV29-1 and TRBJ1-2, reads SAVISQKPSRDICQRGTSLTIQCQVDSQVTMMFWYRQQPGQSLTLIATANQGSEATYESGFVIDKFPISRPNLTFSTLTVSNMSPEDSSIYLCSVGRVLNYGYTFGSGTRLTVV.

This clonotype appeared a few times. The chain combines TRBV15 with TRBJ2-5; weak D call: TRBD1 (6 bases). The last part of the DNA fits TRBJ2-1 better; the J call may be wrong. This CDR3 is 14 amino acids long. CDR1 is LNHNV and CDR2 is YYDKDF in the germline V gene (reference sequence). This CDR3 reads CATSTSGVNNEQFF. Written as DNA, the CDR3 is TGTGCCACCAGCACTTCAGGGGTAAACAATGAGCAGTTCTTC.

CDR3: CASSLWRDAARNEQFF. CDR3 nucleotides: TGTGCCAGCAGCTTGTGGAGGGACGCCGCCCGGAATGAGCAGTTCTTC. The chain carries TRBV7-2 and TRBJ2-1, with D perhaps matching TRBD2 (6 bases). The CDR3 sequence is 16 residues long. Germline V CDR1 and CDR2: SGHTA, FQGNSA. With 3 bases removed from V and 7 bases from J, the gap between germline ends came to 19 bases.

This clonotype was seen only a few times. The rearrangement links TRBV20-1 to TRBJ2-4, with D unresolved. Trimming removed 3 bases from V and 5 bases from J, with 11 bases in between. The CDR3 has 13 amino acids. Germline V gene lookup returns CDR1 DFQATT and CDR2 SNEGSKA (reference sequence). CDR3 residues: CSARGFGENIQYF. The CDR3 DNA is TGCAGTGCTAGGGGGTTTGGGGAAAACATTCAGTACTTC.

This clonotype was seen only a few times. The CDR3, as DNA: TGTGCCAGCAGCCAGACAGGCGGCGGAAACACCATATATTTT. As protein: CASSQTGGGNTIYF. The chain is built from TRBV6-5 and TRBJ1-3, with D possibly matching TRBD1 (6 bases). The CDR3 is 14 residues long. Trimming pared 6 bases from V and 4 bases from J, leaving 13 bases between. Germline V gene lookup returns CDR1 MNHEY and CDR2 SVGAGI.

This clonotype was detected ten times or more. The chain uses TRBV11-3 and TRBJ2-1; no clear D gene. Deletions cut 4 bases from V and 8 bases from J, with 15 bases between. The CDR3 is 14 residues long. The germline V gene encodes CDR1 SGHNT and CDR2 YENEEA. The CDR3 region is CASSSPYQVDEQFF. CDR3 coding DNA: TGTGCCAGCAGCTCCCCTTATCAGGTCGATGAGCAGTTCTTC.

CDR3 in amino acids: CSVWDGINNEQFF. CDR3 coding DNA: TGCAGTGTCTGGGACGGAATTAACAATGAGCAGTTCTTC. The V and J genes are TRBV20-1 and TRBJ2-1, with D tentatively TRBD1 or TRBD2 (5 bases each). The CDR3 sequence is 13 residues long. Germline V gene sequence: CDR1 DFQATT, CDR2 SNEGSKA (reference sequence). Trimming removed 7 bases from V and 5 bases from J, with 15 bases in between.